This passage covers 9 T cell receptor beta chains from one sample sequenced in a study of OX40 agonist ivuxolimab in advanced cancers. The method behind the library was the immunoSEQ multiplex PCR assay. TCRdb re-hosts the immuneACCESS table, in-frame sequences only. Its copies lack some clones; in the studies checked, an unresolved V gene accounts for under half of them, and the cause for the rest is not known. The sample table records 50,000 to 75,000 clones; more than 80% of these occur just once. The ten largest clones capture 1% to 1.5% of the sample. The source was CD4+ or CD8+ T cells sorted from blood, collected in a trial of the OX40 agonist ivuxolimab. These receptors came from an adult with an advanced solid tumor such as melanoma, head and neck, liver or kidney cancer.

The chain is built from TRBV5-1 and TRBJ2-7, with D unclear. The CDR3 runs 14 residues. Trimming pared 0 bases from V and 9 bases from J, leaving 16 bases between. The germline gives CDR1 SGHRS, CDR2 YFSETQ. In nucleotides, the CDR3 is TGCGCCAGCAGCTTGGGGCAGAACGTTTTGGTGCAGTACTTC. Translating gives CASSLGQNVLVQYF.

The chain combines TRBV19 with TRBJ2-7; 8 bases are a match to TRBD1. Germline V gene lookup returns CDR1 LNHDA and CDR2 SQIVND (reference sequence). The CDR3 is made up of 14 amino acids. V lost 5 bases, J lost 3 bases, and 6 bases stayed unmatched. CDR3 sequence (DNA): TGTGCCAGTAGTCGACCGGGACAGGTCTACGAGCAGTACTTC. This encodes CASSRPGQVYEQYF.

The V gene is TRBV6-5, the J gene TRBJ2-7; tentatively, D is TRBD2 (5 bases). The ends were cut back, 7 bases at V and 7 bases at J, with 17 bases in the middle. Germline lookup yields CDR1 MNHEY and CDR2 SVGAGI. This CDR3 has 13 residues. The CDR3 nucleotides read TGTGCCAGCACCAAAAAGGTTACGGGAGAGCAGTACTTC. Encoded protein: CASTKKVTGEQYF.

J is TRBJ2-1 and V is TRBV7-2; the D gene is possibly TRBD2 (6 bases). Trimming took 2 bases from V and 9 from J, leaving 20 bases between them. The CDR3 sequence is 16 residues long. Looked up from germline, CDR1 is SGHTA and CDR2 is FQGNSA. Written as DNA, the CDR3 is TGTGCCAGCAGCTTATATTCCCTAGCGAATACAGGTGAGCAGTTCTTC. This sequence encodes CASSLYSLANTGEQFF.

The CDR3 protein is CASSHPDRGFKAFF. CDR3 bases: TGCGCCAGCAGCCATCCCGACAGGGGGTTTAAAGCTTTCTTT. J is TRBJ1-1 and V is TRBV4-1; TRBD1 agrees at 9 bases. This CDR3 spans 14 amino acids. V was clipped by 3 bases and J by 9 bases; unmatched bases: 8. The germline CDR1 and CDR2 sequences are MGHRA and YSYEKL.

Concerning this clone itself: The sample has other DNA sequences that encode this CDR3 too. The J gene is TRBJ1-1, the V gene TRBV7-2; D is possibly TRBD1 (6 bases). Germline loops: CDR1 SGHTA, CDR2 FQGNSA. V was pared by 0 bases and J by 4 bases, with 6 bases between. This CDR3 contains 13 residues. CDR3 amino acids: CASSLATGTEAFF. The CDR3 DNA sequence: TGTGCCAGCAGCTTAGCGACAGGCACTGAAGCTTTCTTT.

This sequence joins TRBV28 and TRBJ2-5, with 8 bases fitting TRBD2. Germline trimming cut 9 bases from V and 5 bases from J; bases unmatched to any gene: 17. CDR3 length: 16 amino acids. Germline values: CDR1 MDHEN, CDR2 SYDVKM. This CDR3 reads CASSATGGPTMETQYF. The CDR3 DNA sequence: TGTGCCAGTTCCGCGACGGGAGGGCCGACAATGGAGACCCAGTACTTC. The variable domain in full, completed from reference TRBV28 and TRBJ2-5, reads DVKVTQSSRYLVKRTGEKVFLECVQDMDHENMFWYRQDPGLGLRLIYFSYDVKMKEKGDIPEGYSVSREKKERFSLILESASTNQTSMYLCASSATGGPTMETQYFGPGTRLLVL.

The chain is built from TRBV11-2 and TRBJ1-2, with 8 bases that match TRBD1. Unmatched junction bases numbered 4, after V lost 2 bases and J lost 5 bases. Germline CDR1 and CDR2: SGHAT and FQNNGV. This CDR3 spans 14 amino acids. CDR3 residues: CASSLTTGEYGYTF. CDR3 in DNA: TGTGCCAGCAGCTTAACGACAGGGGAGTATGGCTACACCTTC.

The chain combines TRBV6-5 with TRBJ2-5, with 7 bases lining up with TRBD1. Trimming removed 6 bases from V and 2 bases from J; junction bases left unmatched: 3. Germline V gene sequence: CDR1 MNHEY, CDR2 SVGAGI. The CDR3 runs to 13 residues. CDR3 residues: CASSEGQQETQYF. The CDR3 DNA reads TGTGCCAGCAGCGAGGGACAGCAAGAGACCCAGTACTTC.